This entry concerns a single TCR beta chain. Its recognized antigen is unknown. Base qualities are not provided; no much larger clone lies one nucleotide away. These data belong to a study of response to subunit inactivated influenza vaccine listed by TCRdb under 2018. Regarding the study in general: The study used deep quantitative T cell receptor repertoire profiling to track responses to a trivalent subunit inactivated influenza vaccine.

Overall study outcomes, separate from this receptor: According to the authors, only a limited number of new T cells may be recruited by each seasonal influenza vaccination.

V has 2 bases trimmed and J has 0 bases trimmed; junction bases matching no gene number 3. The CDR3 starts with the cysteine, ends with the phenylalanine, and has 15 residues. The DNA shown is the 45-base CDR3, in frame from base 1. CDR1 and CDR2 (SGHRS, YFSETQ) derive from the germline V gene. Library preparation was by RT-PCR. Sequenced using an Illumina HiSeq 2500. Clones were called with MiXCR by TCRdb after fastp trimmed the public reads at Q25, and only in-frame beta chains were retained. One record per CDR3 amino acid sequence lists the most common genes and DNA. This sample comprises some 540,000 distinct CDR3 sequences, under 30% of them detected only once. About 2.8% of the sample is taken by the ten largest. This same sample was also taken into another study, of T cells expressing NK-cell markers. From the second report: TCR beta cDNA libraries were made by 5'RACE template switching that added a universal primer site and unique molecular identifiers. TCR beta-chain repertoires were profiled in sorted CD3+CD56+NKG2C+, CD3+CD56+NKG2C- and CD3+CD56-NKG2C+ T-cell subsets from fewer than 10 donors. Among the eight sequenced donors, only one was HCMV-seronegative, while the other seven were HCMV-seropositive. In several experiments an anti-gammadeltaTCR antibody was added to restrict sorting to alphabetaTCR-expressing T cells. In about six donors, the dominant CD3+CD56+NKG2C+ clonotypes were found to rank among the top 10 CD8+ clonotypes and to make up about 1.0-7.5% of CD8+ T cells. Those dominant clonotypes were again the most abundant among CD3+CD56-NKG2C+ cells in four donors, at about 25-60.1%. It remained unclear whether the expanded NKG2C-expressing T cell clones were specific for HCMV antigens. All eight donors whose samples were sequenced were randomly selected healthy volunteers, three of them men and five women. A commercial ELISA kit detecting HCMV-specific IgG in serum was used to determine HCMV serostatus. Peripheral blood mononuclear cells were isolated from blood by Ficoll density gradient centrifugation. Using Miltenyi isolation kits, CD4+ and CD8+ T cells were isolated from PBMC through magnetic immunoseparation. cDNA synthesis was primed from the TCR beta constant segment and was followed by two successive PCR amplification steps. Sequencing of the libraries produced 2 x 150 bp reads on Illumina HiSeq 2000/2500, MiSeq or NextSeq. MIGEC was used to demultiplex reads and group the reads by UMI, and MiTCR was used to assemble and quantify clonotypes. To remove erroneous sequences, TCR cDNA sequences were retained only when supported by two or more reads. The tcR package was used for downstream repertoire analysis, with clonotypes matched between fractions based on CDR3 nucleotide sequence plus V segment. Antigen specificity was annotated against VDJdb with VDJmatch, allowing one amino acid substitution in CDR3.

This TCR came from a man between 45 and 60 years old who received an inactivated influenza vaccine. Donor details come from another sample of the same person, matched by shared clones. The V and J segments used are TRBV5-1 and TRBJ2-3; a stretch of 7 junction bases matches TRBD2. Sequencing was performed on CD4+ T cells sorted from PBMCs, taken roughly 13 days after vaccination. The CDR3 reads as follows: CASSFQRGSTDTQYF. The nucleotide sequence reads as follows: TGCGCCAGCAGCTTCCAGCGGGGAAGCACAGATACGCAGTATTTT.